This entry is about one TCR beta chain. Its target antigen remains unknown. No much larger clonotype is one base removed from it; base qualities were not supplied. The method was the immunoSEQ multiplex PCR assay. As for the original processing: A statistical classification framework was built to diagnose cytomegalovirus status from the catalog of TCR beta chain sequences. Sourced from immuneACCESS, this table was stored by TCRdb with only in-frame sequences that have V and J called. A share of the clones is absent; for the studies checked, an unresolved V gene accounts for under half, and the remainder has no known explanation. V and J calls and clone size are copied from that table; D and trimming were computed from the DNA. The sample contains 100,000 to 150,000 clones, more than 95% of them found a single time. The ten largest clones add up to about 1.7% of the sample. This sample is part of a study of cytomegalovirus exposure and HLA in healthy donors (dated by TCRdb to the late 2010s). Some background on the complete study: According to a later analysis, the roughly 120 validation repertoires were produced on the same platform as the 666 repertoires of the first cohort. The study combined high-throughput TCR immunosequencing, statistical association of individual TCRs with disease status, and machine learning to predict cytomegalovirus infection status. In addition to the first cohort of hundreds of subjects, a separate validation cohort of 120 different subjects was used. The study aimed to test whether cataloging public T cell receptors could reveal signatures of past pathogen exposure.

Results the study describes overall, beyond this receptor: It was suggested by the authors that the approach could potentially be generalized to other disease states and immunological phenotypes. Most TCR sequences were seen in very few donors, while some public TCRs were found in many individuals. Cytomegalovirus status was reported to be diagnosed by the classifier with high specificity and sensitivity in both the original and validation cohorts. A few of the identified cytomegalovirus-associated TCR beta chains were confirmed in vitro to be specific for cytomegalovirus antigens. All 120 or so repertoires were used to score co-occurrence in the validation cohort in a later analysis, because that analysis had no HLA typing for the cohort. The study listed approximately 150 TCR beta chains as associated with cytomegalovirus. Of the cluster scores, roughly 95% were above 0 in a later analysis, which found that TCRs clustered in the first cohort also tended to co-occur in the 120 or so validation repertoires.

The donors were included in the validation cohort of around 120 subjects, a group kept apart from the approximately 700-subject first cohort. The receptor was isolated from a man between 18 and 35 years old in good health and CMV-seronegative. The specimen sequenced was PBMCs.

The nucleotide sequence reads TGTGCCAGTACTTCTGCGGGCCCCCGGGAAGCTTTCTTT. This sequence encodes CASTSAGPREAFF. This receptor chain uses TRBV25-1 and TRBJ1-1; there is no confident call for the D gene. The CDR3 holds 13 amino acids from the cysteine to the phenylalanine. This entry keeps only the CDR3 DNA: 39 bases, framed from base 1. Relative to germline, V is 9 bases shorter and J is 8 bases shorter, with 19 bases between their ends. CDR1 is given as MGHDK and CDR2 as SYGVNS, both from the germline V gene.